This TCR beta chain emerged from a study of early stage breast cancer tumors (dated by TCRdb to 2016 to 2017). For context, the study as a whole: Of the 16 invasive breast tumors, roughly 13 were found to be estrogen receptor-positive, progesterone receptor-positive and HER2-negative. On average, each sample had 9 to 10-fold read coverage. Eight of the 12 ER+/PR+/HER2- tumors were invasive ductal carcinomas, while the other four were invasive lobular carcinomas. A total of 2,651,842 templates, representing some 1,000,000 unique clonotypes, were detected across all samples.

This clone was picked up a small number of times. Its antigen is unknown. No much larger clonotype is one base removed from it; base qualities were not supplied. Per the germline V gene (reference sequence), WNHNN is the CDR1 and SYGVQD is the CDR2. V drops 8 bases and J drops 6 bases, leaving 13 bases in between. There are 12 amino acids in the CDR3, from cysteine to phenylalanine inclusive. Only the CDR3 part of the read is kept: 36 bases, read in frame from the first base. Each sample was amplified in two independent genomic DNA replicates, using roughly 0.51 ug for blood and roughly 1.5 ug for tumor or normal breast. TCRB sequencing of genomic DNA was carried out with the ImmunoSeq Intro kit according to the manufacturer's instructions. Multiplex PCR was run for about 30 cycles using proprietary primers and spike-in control sequences for absolute quantification. Single-end 150-bp reads were used to sequence an 87-bp fragment covering the CDR3 and the flanking V and J genes. Seven samples, with two replicates for each sample, were multiplexed per lane of an Illumina MiSeq using version 3.0 chemistry. The paper's processing steps were these. Raw data were processed with the vendor's proprietary pipeline, and both replicates were merged into a single result per sample. Clonotypes were defined as productive rearrangements sharing the V-gene family, CDR3 amino acid sequence and J-gene segment. To compute clonality, the normalized Shannon entropy (Pielou evenness) of TCRB abundances was subtracted from 1. To estimate T cell density, the total number of templates was divided by the input cell count, which was inferred from how much DNA went in. Recon with default parameters was used to estimate total repertoire diversity and clonality. A clonotype was considered tumor-enriched if its abundance in tumor exceeded 0.1% and was at least 32-fold higher than its abundance in normal breast. The clones in this table, taken by TCRdb from immuneACCESS, are in-frame only. Not every clone is retained; where verified, under half of the shortfall comes from an unresolved V gene, and the cause of the rest is unknown. That table gives V, J and clone size, and the DNA gave D and trimming. The sample table holds about 11,000 clones, of which approximately 78% were seen once. The leading ten clones occupy around 21% of the sample.

Paper-wide results and their limitations: Tumors showed approximately 2.4-fold higher T cell density and higher clonality than adjacent normal breast tissue. Sequencing bulk genomic DNA from unsorted cells could not capture chain pairing or functional markers like CD4, CD8 and FOXP3. Enriched TCRB sequences shared across patients were found to be mostly commonly generated sequences that were unlikely to play an important role in the tumor microenvironment. Repertoires from blood resembled normal breast more closely than tumor, and using blood as a reference for each tissue separated tumor from normal in 14 of 16 patients. Because the cohort was small, a breakdown by tumor subtype could not be done.

Dicing about 19-50 mg of tumor tissue typically produced more than 2.5 ug of DNA. The study profiled bulk TCR beta-chain repertoires in matched peripheral blood, tumor and adjacent normal breast tissue taken from fewer than 20 patients with early-stage breast cancer. Once resection was done, tumor tissue identified by eye was cut out and put into prechilled RNAlater. Tumor tissue (about 18-50 mg) was diced and homogenized in RLTplus buffer with beta-mercaptoethanol and antifoaming agent using a TissueLyser II. The Qiagen AllPrep DNA/RNA Mini kit was used for genomic DNA extraction. The sequence derives from a person aged 35-55 years with breast cancer. What was sequenced was breast tumor tissue. The rearranged segments are TRBV10-1 and TRBJ1-2; TRBD1 might be the D gene, on 5 matching bases. The CDR3 sequence is CASGPGPDGYTF. The sequenced DNA: TGCGCCAGCGGACCGGGACCCGATGGCTACACCTTC.